The present entry profiles one T cell receptor beta chain with its context. Profiled with immunoSEQ multiplex PCR; TCRdb holds only in-frame clones, not every one. The sample contains around 1,000,000 clones, 60% to 80% of which appear only once. V was trimmed by 2 bases and J by 4 bases, leaving 11 bases between them. There are 14 residues in the CDR3. Germline assignment: CDR1 MGHDK and CDR2 SYGVNS. The source of the sample is a study of shared clonotypes between healthy human individuals. The sequence came from a man aged 18 to 29 in good health. Some clones in this sample may be carry-over from other donors' samples. This sequence joins TRBV25-1 and TRBJ2-5; D gene unclear. The material sequenced was memory CD4+ T cells from PBMCs. Subset given: CD45RA-negative fraction. This CDR3 is CASSEEEKRETQYF. The CDR3 DNA is TGTGCCAGCAGTGAAGAAGAAAAGCGAGAGACCCAGTACTTC. Full variable domain (missing parts from reference TRBV25-1 and TRBJ2-5): EADIYQTPRYLVIGTGKKITLECSQTMGHDKMYWYQQDPGMELHLIHYSYGVNSTEKGDLSSESTVSRIRTEHFPLTLESARPSHTSQYLCASSEEEKRETQYFGPGTRLLVL.